These T cell receptor beta chains were read from a single sample in a study of neoadjuvant anti-PD-1 for oral cavity cancer. Clones were sequenced by immunoSEQ multiplex PCR, and TCRdb holds only the in-frame ones, with some missing. The sample consists of some 9,500 clones, roughly 70% of them appearing once. The sample consisted of PBMCs, taken after nivolumab (anti-PD-1) treatment. All receptors derive from a person between 40 and 85 years old with oral cavity squamous cell carcinoma. Both conserved end residues are part of each CDR3. The order of the fields is D gene, V gene, clone size, J gene, CDR3 DNA, CDR3 protein. The D gene is left open where the match is weak. Not all rows give a size; the values are once, few, many and, for expanded clones, a class.

d_gene: -
v_gene: TRBV15
abundance: -
j_gene: TRBJ1-1
CDR3nt: TGTGCCACCAGCCCCCGCGTGGGAGGGTTCAGGAACACTGAAGCTTTCTTT
CDR3aa: CATSPRVGGFRNTEAFF

d_gene: -
v_gene: TRBV5-8
abundance: -
j_gene: TRBJ1-5
CDR3nt: TGTGCCAGCAGCTTAGGGGCAATACAAGATCAGCCCCAGCATTTT
CDR3aa: CASSLGAIQDQPQHF

d_gene: TRBD1
v_gene: TRBV10-1
abundance: -
j_gene: TRBJ1-3
CDR3nt: TGCGCCAGCAGTGAGTCGACAGGGTTCGGAAACACCATATATTTT
CDR3aa: CASSESTGFGNTIYF

d_gene: -
v_gene: TRBV19
abundance: -
j_gene: TRBJ1-2
CDR3nt: TGTGCCAGTAGTATAGCAGGGGCCGTCTATGGCTACACCTTC
CDR3aa: CASSIAGAVYGYTF

d_gene: TRBD2
v_gene: TRBV10-1
abundance: -
j_gene: TRBJ2-5
CDR3nt: TGCGCCAGCAGTGCCAGCGGGGGGGCTGGTAGAGAGACCCAGTACTTC
CDR3aa: CASSASGGAGRETQYF

d_gene: -
v_gene: TRBV19
abundance: few
j_gene: TRBJ1-3
CDR3nt: TGTGCCAGTAAGGGGGGTGGCAGGACGTACTCTGGAAACACCATATATTTT
CDR3aa: CASKGGGRTYSGNTIYF

d_gene: -
v_gene: TRBV14
abundance: -
j_gene: TRBJ1-5
CDR3nt: TGTGCCAGCAGCCAAGATGGGGGACAGCCCCAGCATTTT
CDR3aa: CASSQDGGQPQHF

d_gene: -
v_gene: TRBV7-2
abundance: -
j_gene: TRBJ2-3
CDR3nt: TGTGCCAGCAGCCCTAGCACAGATACGCAGTATTTT
CDR3aa: CASSPSTDTQYF

d_gene: -
v_gene: TRBV29-1
abundance: few
j_gene: TRBJ1-2
CDR3nt: TGCAGCGTTCCTCGAGGTTCCTATGGCTACACCTTC
CDR3aa: CSVPRGSYGYTF

d_gene: TRBD1
v_gene: TRBV28
abundance: -
j_gene: TRBJ1-2
CDR3nt: TGTGCCAGCAGTCCCCCTGGACAGGGAAATGGCTACACCTTC
CDR3aa: CASSPPGQGNGYTF

d_gene: -
v_gene: TRBV7-3
abundance: -
j_gene: TRBJ1-1
CDR3nt: TGTGCCAGCAGCAGGGAACGTCTAACTGAAGCTTTCTTT
CDR3aa: CASSRERLTEAFF

d_gene: -
v_gene: TRBV29-1
abundance: -
j_gene: TRBJ2-3
CDR3nt: TGCAGCGTTGAAGGGGGATTCCGCGCAGATACGCAGTATTTT
CDR3aa: CSVEGGFRADTQYF

d_gene: TRBD2
v_gene: TRBV6-1
abundance: -
j_gene: TRBJ2-7
CDR3nt: TGTGCCAGCAGTGAAAGGACTAGCGGGAAAAGCTCCTACGAGCAGTACTTC
CDR3aa: CASSERTSGKSSYEQYF

d_gene: TRBD1
v_gene: TRBV28
abundance: -
j_gene: TRBJ1-1
CDR3nt: TGTGCCAGCAGTTTATCCTTAGGGGGCGGACTGAACACTGAAGCTTTCTTT
CDR3aa: CASSLSLGGGLNTEAFF

d_gene: TRBD2
v_gene: TRBV5-1
abundance: -
j_gene: TRBJ2-7
CDR3nt: TGCGCCAGCGGTCCTAGCGGGGTCTACGACGAGCAGTACTTC
CDR3aa: CASGPSGVYDEQYF

d_gene: TRBD1
v_gene: TRBV19
abundance: -
j_gene: TRBJ2-6
CDR3nt: TGTGCCAGCCGCGGGACAGGGAGATCTGGGGCCAACGTCCTGACTTTC
CDR3aa: CASRGTGRSGANVLTF

d_gene: TRBD1
v_gene: TRBV5-1
abundance: -
j_gene: TRBJ1-2
CDR3nt: TGCGCCAGCAGCTGGAACCCGGGACAGCTTGATAACTATGGCTACACCTTC
CDR3aa: CASSWNPGQLDNYGYTF

d_gene: -
v_gene: TRBV10-3
abundance: -
j_gene: TRBJ2-5
CDR3nt: TGTGCCATCAGAGGAACATCCGCGGAGACCCAGTACTTC
CDR3aa: CAIRGTSAETQYF

d_gene: -
v_gene: TRBV7-9
abundance: -
j_gene: TRBJ1-1
CDR3nt: TGTGCCAGCAGTCCCGCCGGGACTTTTTTAGCTTTCTTT
CDR3aa: CASSPAGTFLAFF

d_gene: -
v_gene: TRBV19
abundance: -
j_gene: TRBJ1-5
CDR3nt: TGTGCCAGTATTCGGATGCAGGGCGGCCGCAATCAGCCCCAGCATTTT
CDR3aa: CASIRMQGGRNQPQHF

d_gene: -
v_gene: TRBV18
abundance: few
j_gene: TRBJ1-3
CDR3nt: TGTGCCAGCTCACCATACGACACCTCTGGAAACACCATATATTTT
CDR3aa: CASSPYDTSGNTIYF

d_gene: TRBD1
v_gene: TRBV5-1
abundance: -
j_gene: TRBJ2-3
CDR3nt: TGCGCCAGCAGCCCAGGGGGCGCAGGAGATACGCAGTATTTT
CDR3aa: CASSPGGAGDTQYF